The next 3 T cell receptor beta chains were all read from a single sample in a study of CXCR3-negative and CXCR3-positive naive CD8 T cells (dated by TCRdb to the late 2010s). General findings and caveats noted by the study authors: Compared with CXCR3-negative naive cells, CXCR3-positive naive cells had TRB CDR3s with higher hydrophobicity (lower Kidera factor 4), lower energy, and higher strength and volume indices.

The sample was run on a NextSeq 550. The Human TCR Profiling Kit (MiLaboratory) was used to make UMI-labeled 5' RACE TRB cDNA libraries. TCRdb reprocessed the raw reads; every CDR3 protein sequence is a single record, and DNA is not supplied. The table of this sample itemizes about 140,000 distinct CDR3 sequences. The ten largest clones take up roughly 0.41% of the sample. No cognate antigen is known for these TCRs. What was sequenced was naive CXCR3+ CD8+ T cells from blood. The cell subset or site label of this sample denotes: CD45RO-CCR7+CD27+CD95- naive CD8+ T cells expressing CXCR3 (TNR3+). All receptors come from a human donor in good health. Some clones in this sample may be carry-over from other donors' samples.

The chain recombines TRBV7-9 with TRBJ2-2; the D gene TCRdb calls, TRBD1, cannot be checked with no DNA. CDR3 length: 14 amino acids. Looked up from germline, CDR1 is SEHNR and CDR2 is FQNEAQ (reference sequence). The chain's CDR3 is CASSLGDNTGELFF.

This CDR3 reads CASSHPALNTEAFF. The rearrangement links TRBV4-1 to TRBJ1-1. CDR3 size: 14 residues. Germline-derived CDR1 and CDR2 are MGHRA and YSYEKL.

The chain links TRBV29-1 to TRBJ2-2; absent DNA, TCRdb's TRBD1 call cannot be checked. Germline CDR1 SQVTM, CDR2 ANQGSEA. This CDR3 has 15 residues. This CDR3 reads CSVESGGLNTGELFF.